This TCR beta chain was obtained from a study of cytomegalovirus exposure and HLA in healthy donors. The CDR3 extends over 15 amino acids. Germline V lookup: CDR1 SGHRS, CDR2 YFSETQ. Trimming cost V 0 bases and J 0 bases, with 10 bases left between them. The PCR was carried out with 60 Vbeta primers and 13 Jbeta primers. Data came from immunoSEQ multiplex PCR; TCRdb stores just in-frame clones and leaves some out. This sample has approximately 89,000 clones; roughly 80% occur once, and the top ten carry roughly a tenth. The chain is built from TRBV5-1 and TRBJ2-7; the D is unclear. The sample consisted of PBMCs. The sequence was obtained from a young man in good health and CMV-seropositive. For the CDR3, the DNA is TGCGCCAGCAGCTTGGCCGCGAGTAGCTCCTACGAGCAGTACTTC. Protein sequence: CASSLAASSSYEQYF.